Presented here are 26 T cell receptor beta chains from one specimen sequenced in a study of T-cell reconstitution after alpha-beta-depleted transplantation in children. Preparation of the TCRbeta library used unique molecular identifiers. TCRdb re-analysed the PCR reads in MiXCR, keeping a single row per CDR3 protein. The sample carries about 980,000 distinct CDR3 sequences, roughly 29% recorded once. This sample comprised PBMCs, mostly from graft donor cells, obtained 360 days after TCRalphabeta/CD19-depleted stem cell transplant. All receptors come from a boy less than two years old who had a stem cell transplant for SCID, so the T cells may come from the graft donor.

This rearrangement joins TRBV18 to TRBJ1-1, with D unresolved. The CDR3 consists of 15 residues. Germline V gene sequence: CDR1 KGHSH, CDR2 LQKENI. The V end lost 1 base, the J end lost 0 bases, and 9 bases lay between the germline ends. In DNA, the CDR3 is TGTGCCAGCTCACCACGAGGGCCTTTGAACACTGAAGCTTTCTTT. It yields the protein CASSPRGPLNTEAFF.

V is TRBV7-9 and J is TRBJ2-7; D possibly corresponds to TRBD2 (5 bases). The ends were cut back, 3 bases at V and 0 bases at J, with 12 bases in the middle. Germline CDR1 reads SEHNR; CDR2 reads FQNEAQ (reference sequence). CDR3 length: 15 residues. The CDR3: CASSFRGESSYEQYF. As DNA, the CDR3 is TGTGCCAGCAGCTTCCGTGGGGAGAGCTCCTACGAGCAGTACTTC. Drawing the rest from reference TRBV7-9 and TRBJ2-7, the complete variable domain is DTGVSQNPRHKITKRGQNVTFRCDPISEHNRLYWYRQTLGQGPEFLTYFQNEAQLEKSRLLSDRFSAERPKGSFSTLEIQRTEQGDSAMYLCASSFRGESSYEQYFGPGTRLTVT.

This clonotype was recorded a few times. The J gene is TRBJ2-1, the V gene TRBV12-3 or TRBV12-4; 7 bases are shared with TRBD1. J was trimmed by 8 bases and V by 5 bases; bases with no gene match: 9. This CDR3 has 14 residues. The CDR3 is CASSLPTGKDEQFF. The CDR3 DNA reads TGTGCCAGCAGTCTTCCGACAGGGAAGGATGAGCAGTTCTTC.

This sequence joins TRBV18 and TRBJ1-1; D gene uncertain. Germline CDR1 and CDR2: KGHSH and LQKENI. Trimming left V 2 bases short and J 4 bases short, with 17 bases between. The CDR3 covers 16 residues. For the CDR3, the DNA is TGTGCCAGCTCACCATTCGACGTCTCGACGGGCACTGAAGCTTTCTTT. It specifies CASSPFDVSTGTEAFF.

CDR3 nucleotides: TGTGCCAGCAGTTCGTCTAGCGGGGGGTGGACAGATACGCAGTATTTT. This sequence encodes CASSSSSGGWTDTQYF. The genes are TRBV12-3 or TRBV12-4 and TRBJ2-3, with 11 bases matching TRBD2. This CDR3 region has 16 residues. The junction had 6 bases not matched to a gene; V was cut back by 4 bases and J by 3 bases.

The V gene is TRBV24-1, the J gene TRBJ2-5; 7 bases line up with TRBD1. The junction had 7 bases not matched to a gene; V was cut back by 2 bases and J by 5 bases. Germline values: CDR1 KGHDR, CDR2 SFDVKD. This CDR3 region has 15 residues. The CDR3 sequence is CATSDWDSPEETQYF. Written as DNA, the CDR3 is TGTGCCACCAGTGATTGGGACAGCCCGGAGGAGACCCAGTACTTC.

This clonotype has just a few counts. This sequence joins TRBV12-3 or TRBV12-4 and TRBJ2-4; D uncertain. CDR3 length: 12 residues. Trimming left V 6 bases short and J 10 bases short, with 13 bases between. The DNA for the CDR3 is TGTGCCAGCAGCCGAGACACGACGATTCAGTACTTC. Translation gives CASSRDTTIQYF.

This CDR3 is CASSLWGRAAGDEQFF. Here the CDR3 DNA reads TGTGCCAGCAGCTTATGGGGCCGGGCGGCGGGGGATGAGCAGTTCTTC. This chain connects TRBV7-3 to TRBJ2-1; 7 bases are shared with TRBD2. From germline, CDR1 is SGHTA and CDR2 FQGTGA. V lost 2 bases to trimming and J lost 8 bases; unmatched junction nucleotides: 12. CDR3 length: 16 residues.

This sequence joins TRBV5-5 and TRBJ2-1, with D possibly called TRBD1 or TRBD2 (5 bases each). CDR1 SGHKS and CDR2 YYEKEE come from the germline V gene (reference sequence). This CDR3 contains 18 residues. Trimming cost V 0 bases and J 6 bases, with 22 bases left between them. The chain's CDR3 is CASSLAPSGRGGGNEQFF. The CDR3 DNA sequence: TGTGCCAGCAGCTTGGCCCCGAGTGGAAGGGGTGGGGGCAATGAGCAGTTCTTC.

This clonotype was seen a handful of times. The J gene is TRBJ1-1, the V gene TRBV18, with D hard to call. The CDR3 runs 14 residues. Trimming took off 4 bases at V and 8 bases at J, with 17 bases between the two ends. Looked up from germline, CDR1 is KGHSH and CDR2 is LQKENI. CDR3 coding DNA: TGTGCCAGCTCACTCGGACGGCATAAGCAAGAAGCTTTCTTT. Its translation: CASSLGRHKQEAFF.

The chain recombines TRBV20-1 with TRBJ2-1; 9 bases map to TRBD2. The CDR3 spans 14 residues. Germline V gene lookup returns CDR1 DFQATT and CDR2 SNEGSKA (reference sequence). Trimming removed 4 bases from V and 3 bases from J; junction bases left unmatched: 4. The CDR3 sequence: CSAMGLADYNEQFF. As DNA, the CDR3 is TGCAGTGCTATGGGACTAGCCGACTACAATGAGCAGTTCTTC.

This clonotype turned up a few times. The J gene is TRBJ2-5, the V gene TRBV15, with a possible D match to TRBD1 (5 bases). Trimming stripped 0 bases from V and 3 bases from J, with 11 bases between. The germline gives CDR1 LNHNV, CDR2 YYDKDF (reference sequence). The CDR3 runs 15 residues. The DNA for the CDR3 is TGTGCCACCAGCAGAGAAGGGGATGGTGAAGAGACCCAGTACTTC. This gives the protein CATSREGDGEETQYF.

This clonotype was found a few times. This rearrangement joins TRBV4-3 to TRBJ2-2, with 12 bases fitting TRBD2. Per germline, CDR1 LGHNA and CDR2 YSLEER. The CDR3 spans 17 residues. Trimming cost V 0 bases and J 6 bases; bases outside gene matches: 5. DNA of the CDR3: TGCGCCAGCAGCCAAGACCCTAGCGGGGGGGAGGCCGGGGAGCTGTTTTTT. It encodes CASSQDPSGGEAGELFF.

The chain joins TRBV10-3 to TRBJ2-5; 10 bases fit TRBD2. Germline assignment: CDR1 ENHRY and CDR2 SYGVKD. V dropped 2 bases and J dropped 4; count of bases not matched to a gene: 7. This CDR3 has 16 residues. This CDR3 is CAISELAGASGETQYF. The DNA of the CDR3 is TGTGCCATCAGTGAGCTAGCGGGGGCCTCCGGAGAGACCCAGTACTTC.

This clonotype has a handful of counts. V and J are TRBV7-2 and TRBJ2-5, with 11 nucleotides matching TRBD2. This CDR3 contains 16 residues. J was trimmed by 0 bases and V by 3 bases; bases with no gene match: 3. In germline, CDR1 is SGHTA, CDR2 FQGNSA. In nucleotides, the CDR3 is TGTGCCAGCAGCTTTACTAGCGGGGGTTACCAAGAGACCCAGTACTTC. As protein: CASSFTSGGYQETQYF.

This clonotype showed up just a few times. CDR3 DNA: TGCGCCAGCAGCCAAGAAGCGGTGGACGGGTTCGAGACCCAGTACTTC. It is translated as CASSQEAVDGFETQYF. The rearrangement links TRBV4-1 to TRBJ2-5; D might be TRBD2 (5 bases). This CDR3 comprises 16 residues. V was trimmed by 0 bases and J by 5 bases, leaving 16 bases between them. CDR1 MGHRA and CDR2 YSYEKL come from the germline V gene.

The chain joins TRBV4-3 to TRBJ1-1; 7 nucleotides align to TRBD1. The V gene end was trimmed by 4 bases and the J gene end by 0 bases; junction bases not matched to a gene: 8. This CDR3 has 16 residues. Germline V gives CDR1 LGHNA, CDR2 YSLEER. CDR3 DNA sequence: TGCGCCAGCAGCCCAGGGACAGAGATAATGAACACTGAAGCTTTCTTT. This gives the protein CASSPGTEIMNTEAFF.

This clonotype came up a few times. The chain is built from TRBV12-5 and TRBJ2-3; TRBD2 is a possible D gene (5 bases). V dropped 7 bases and J dropped 1 base, with 12 bases sitting between them. The CDR3 contains 14 residues. The germline V gene has CDR1 LGHNT and CDR2 FRNRAP. CDR3 sequence reads: CASADSERTDTQYF. The CDR3 coding sequence is TGTGCTAGTGCCGATAGCGAACGCACAGATACGCAGTATTTT.

V gene TRBV20-1 combines with J gene TRBJ2-3; D is ambiguous. Germline-derived CDR1 and CDR2 are DFQATT and SNEGSKA (reference sequence). Trimming took 6 bases from V and 6 from J, leaving 10 bases between them. The CDR3 is 11 amino acids. CDR3 sequence: CSAVKADTQYF. CDR3 bases: TGCAGTGCCGTCAAAGCGGATACGCAGTATTTT.

This clonotype turned up a few times. The chain joins TRBV29-1 to TRBJ2-3, with D perhaps matching TRBD2 (6 bases). The CDR3 is 13 residues long. The germline CDR1 and CDR2 sequences are SQVTM and ANQGSEA. Trimming cost V 3 bases and J 0 bases, with 7 bases left between them. CDR3 nucleotides: TGCAGCGTTGACGCGGGGAGCACAGATACGCAGTATTTT. Its protein is CSVDAGSTDTQYF.

The chain combines TRBV20-1 with TRBJ1-1, with unresolved D. CDR1 is DFQATT, CDR2 SNEGSKA, per germline (reference sequence). This CDR3 region has 11 residues. CDR3 protein: CSREGNTEAFF. The CDR3 coding sequence is TGCAGCCGCGAGGGAAACACTGAAGCTTTCTTT.

This clonotype was seen a handful of times. The CDR3 is CASSPLGLAGGTDTQYF. DNA of the CDR3: TGCGCCAGCAGCCCCCTGGGACTAGCGGGGGGCACAGATACGCAGTATTTT. The rearrangement links TRBV5-1 to TRBJ2-3, with 14 bases that match TRBD2. Germline values: CDR1 SGHRS, CDR2 YFSETQ. The CDR3 runs 17 residues. Germline trimming cut 4 bases from V and 1 base from J; bases unmatched to any gene: 5.

This clonotype was counted between two and nine times. The V call is TRBV2, the J call TRBJ2-1; 10 bases line up with TRBD2. The CDR3 is 15 residues long. From germline, CDR1 is SNHLY and CDR2 FYNNEI. With 6 bases clipped from V and 8 bases from J, the junction kept 10 bases outside the gene matches. As DNA, the CDR3 is TGTGCCAGCAGGACCCCCGAAGCGGGGGGGTATGAGCAGTTCTTC. This encodes CASRTPEAGGYEQFF.

The chain carries TRBV10-3 and TRBJ2-5; D may be TRBD2 (6 bases). CDR3 length: 15 amino acids. CDR1 is ENHRY, CDR2 SYGVKD, per germline. The V gene lost 2 bases and the J gene lost 7 bases, with 17 bases spanning the gap. Written as DNA, the CDR3 is TGTGCCATCAGTGAGGCAGGCGGACTAAGTGGGACCCAGTACTTC. Translating it yields CAISEAGGLSGTQYF.

This clonotype came up a few times. V gene TRBV7-9 combines with J gene TRBJ1-1; D unresolved. V was cut by 5 bases and J by 0 bases, with 13 bases left in between. Germline V CDR1 and CDR2: SEHNR, FQNEAQ (reference sequence). This CDR3 region has 15 residues. DNA for the CDR3: TGTGCCAGCAGCCTCAACCCTACTATGAACACTGAAGCTTTCTTT. Translating gives CASSLNPTMNTEAFF.

This clonotype was observed a handful of times. The rearrangement joins TRBV20-1 to TRBJ2-1; D is uncertain. V was pared by 3 bases and J by 9 bases, with 9 bases between. Germline V gives CDR1 DFQATT, CDR2 SNEGSKA (reference sequence). This CDR3 has 11 amino acids. The CDR3 bases are TGCAGTGCTAGGAGACGGACTGAGCAGTTCTTC. This gives the protein CSARRRTEQFF.